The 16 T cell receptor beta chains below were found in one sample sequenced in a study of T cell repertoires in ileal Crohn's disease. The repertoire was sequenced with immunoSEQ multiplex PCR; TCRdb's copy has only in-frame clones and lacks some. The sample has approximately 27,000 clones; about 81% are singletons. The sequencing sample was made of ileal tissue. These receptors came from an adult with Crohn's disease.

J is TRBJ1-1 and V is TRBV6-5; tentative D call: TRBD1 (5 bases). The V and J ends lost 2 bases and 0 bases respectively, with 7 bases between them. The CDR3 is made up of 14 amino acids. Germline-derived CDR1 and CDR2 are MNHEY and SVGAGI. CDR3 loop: CASSYGHMNTEAFF. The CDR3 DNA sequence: TGTGCCAGCAGTTACGGACACATGAACACTGAAGCTTTCTTT.

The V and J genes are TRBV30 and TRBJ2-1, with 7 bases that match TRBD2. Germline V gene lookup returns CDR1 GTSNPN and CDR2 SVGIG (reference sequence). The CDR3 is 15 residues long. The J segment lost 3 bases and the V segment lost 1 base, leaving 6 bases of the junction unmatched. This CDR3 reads CAWSALASFYNEQFF. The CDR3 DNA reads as TGTGCCTGGAGTGCACTAGCGAGCTTCTACAATGAGCAGTTCTTC.

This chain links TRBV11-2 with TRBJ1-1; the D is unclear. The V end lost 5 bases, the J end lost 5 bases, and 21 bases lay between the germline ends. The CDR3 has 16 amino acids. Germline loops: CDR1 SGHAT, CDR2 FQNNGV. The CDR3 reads CASSPGQIRRRTEAFF. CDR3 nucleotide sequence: TGTGCCAGCAGCCCCGGTCAGATTAGAAGGCGGACTGAAGCTTTCTTT. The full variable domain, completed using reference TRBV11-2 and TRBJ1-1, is EAGVAQSPRYKIIEKRQSVAFWCNPISGHATLYWYQQILGQGPKLLIQFQNNGVVDDSQLPKDRFSAERLKGVDSTLKIQPAKLEDSAVYLCASSPGQIRRRTEAFFGQGTRLTVV.

CDR3 sequence (DNA): TGTGCCTCTCCCGTGGGACTAGCGGGGTCTGGTGAGCAGTTCTTC. Its protein is CASPVGLAGSGEQFF. The genes are TRBV2 and TRBJ2-1; 13 nucleotides align to TRBD2. This CDR3 has 15 residues. J was trimmed by 9 bases and V by 11 bases; bases with no gene match: 13. CDR1 and CDR2 (germline): SNHLY, FYNNEI.

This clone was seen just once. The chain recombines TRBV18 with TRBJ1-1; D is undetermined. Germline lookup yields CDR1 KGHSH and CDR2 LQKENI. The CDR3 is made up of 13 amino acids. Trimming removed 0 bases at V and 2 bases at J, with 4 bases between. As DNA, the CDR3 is TGTGCCAGCTCACCACCCCATAACACTGAAGCTTTCTTT. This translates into CASSPPHNTEAFF.

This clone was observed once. In nucleotides, the CDR3 is TGTGCCAGCAGCGTAGGCCAGGGGGCCACTGAAGCTTTCTTT. Amino acids: CASSVGQGATEAFF. The chain recombines TRBV9 with TRBJ1-1; 8 bases align to TRBD1. Germline trimming cut 0 bases from V and 4 bases from J; bases unmatched to any gene: 2. The CDR3 extends over 14 amino acids. Germline lookup yields CDR1 SGDLS and CDR2 YYNGEE.

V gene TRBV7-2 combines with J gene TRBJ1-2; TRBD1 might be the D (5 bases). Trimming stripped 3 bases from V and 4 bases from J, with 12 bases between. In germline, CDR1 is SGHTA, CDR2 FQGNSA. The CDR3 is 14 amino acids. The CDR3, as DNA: TGTGCCAGCAGCTTCGACAGAGAAGTCTATGGCTACACCTTC. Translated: CASSFDREVYGYTF. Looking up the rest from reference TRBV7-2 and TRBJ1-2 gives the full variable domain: GAGVSQSPSNKVTEKGKDVELRCDPISGHTALYWYRQSLGQGLEFLIYFQGNSAPDKSGLPSDRFSAERTGGSVSTLTIQRTQQEDSAVYLCASSFDREVYGYTFGSGTRLTVV.

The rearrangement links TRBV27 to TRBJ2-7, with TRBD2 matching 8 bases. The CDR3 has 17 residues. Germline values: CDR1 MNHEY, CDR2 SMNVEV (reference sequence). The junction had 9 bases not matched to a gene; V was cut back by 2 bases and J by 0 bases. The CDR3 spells CASSLRVRGGSSYEQYF. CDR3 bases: TGTGCCAGCAGTTTACGCGTACGGGGGGGGAGCTCCTACGAGCAGTACTTC.

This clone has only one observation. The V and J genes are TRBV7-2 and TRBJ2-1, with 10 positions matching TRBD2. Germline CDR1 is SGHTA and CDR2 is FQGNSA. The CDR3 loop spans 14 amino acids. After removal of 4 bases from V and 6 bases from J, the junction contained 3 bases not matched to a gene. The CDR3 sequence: CASSSAGGVNEQFF. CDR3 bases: TGTGCCAGCAGCTCAGCGGGGGGGGTCAATGAGCAGTTCTTC.

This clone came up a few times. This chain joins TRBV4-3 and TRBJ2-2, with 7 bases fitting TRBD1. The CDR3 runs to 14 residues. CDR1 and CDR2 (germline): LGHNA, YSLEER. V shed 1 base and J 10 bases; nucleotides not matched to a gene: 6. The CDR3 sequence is CASSQGQGEEELFF. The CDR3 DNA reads TGCGCCAGCAGCCAAGGACAGGGAGAGGAGGAGCTGTTTTTT.

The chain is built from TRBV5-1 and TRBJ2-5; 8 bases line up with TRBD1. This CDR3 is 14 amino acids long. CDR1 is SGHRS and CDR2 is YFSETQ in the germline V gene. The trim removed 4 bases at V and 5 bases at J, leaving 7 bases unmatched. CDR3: CASSPGQASETQYF. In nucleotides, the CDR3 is TGCGCCAGCAGCCCGGGACAGGCAAGCGAGACCCAGTACTTC.

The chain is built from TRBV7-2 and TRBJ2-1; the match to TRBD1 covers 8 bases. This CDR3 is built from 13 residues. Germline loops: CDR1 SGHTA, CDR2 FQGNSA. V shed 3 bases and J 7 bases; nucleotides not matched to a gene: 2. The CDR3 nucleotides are TGTGCCAGCAGCTTGGACAGGGATAATGAGCAGTTCTTC. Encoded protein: CASSLDRDNEQFF.

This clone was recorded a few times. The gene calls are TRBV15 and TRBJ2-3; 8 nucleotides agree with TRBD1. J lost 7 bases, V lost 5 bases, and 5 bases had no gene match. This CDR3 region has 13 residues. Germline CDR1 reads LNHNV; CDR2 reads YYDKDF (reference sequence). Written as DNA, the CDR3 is TGTGCCACCAGCCTCGGACAGGGATATACGCAGTATTTT. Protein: CATSLGQGYTQYF.

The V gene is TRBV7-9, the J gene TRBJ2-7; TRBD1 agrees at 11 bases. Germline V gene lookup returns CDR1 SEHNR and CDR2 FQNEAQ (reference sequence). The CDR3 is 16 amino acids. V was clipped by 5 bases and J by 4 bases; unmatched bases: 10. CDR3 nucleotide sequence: TGTGCCAGCAGCCAAAGGGGAGGACAGGGGGCATACGAGCAGTACTTC. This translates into CASSQRGGQGAYEQYF.

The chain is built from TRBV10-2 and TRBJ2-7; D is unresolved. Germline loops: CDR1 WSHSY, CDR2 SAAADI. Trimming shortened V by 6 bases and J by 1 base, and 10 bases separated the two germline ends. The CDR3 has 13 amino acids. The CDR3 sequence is CASRLSVSYEQYF. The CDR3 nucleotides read TGCGCCAGCAGACTCAGCGTTTCCTACGAGCAGTACTTC.

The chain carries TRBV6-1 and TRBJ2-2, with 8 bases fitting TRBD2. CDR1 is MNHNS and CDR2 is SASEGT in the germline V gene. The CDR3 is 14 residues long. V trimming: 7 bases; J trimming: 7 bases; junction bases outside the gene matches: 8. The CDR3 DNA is TGTGCCAGCACCTATTACGGGAGGGGCGGGGAGCTGTTTTTT. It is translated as CASTYYGRGGELFF.